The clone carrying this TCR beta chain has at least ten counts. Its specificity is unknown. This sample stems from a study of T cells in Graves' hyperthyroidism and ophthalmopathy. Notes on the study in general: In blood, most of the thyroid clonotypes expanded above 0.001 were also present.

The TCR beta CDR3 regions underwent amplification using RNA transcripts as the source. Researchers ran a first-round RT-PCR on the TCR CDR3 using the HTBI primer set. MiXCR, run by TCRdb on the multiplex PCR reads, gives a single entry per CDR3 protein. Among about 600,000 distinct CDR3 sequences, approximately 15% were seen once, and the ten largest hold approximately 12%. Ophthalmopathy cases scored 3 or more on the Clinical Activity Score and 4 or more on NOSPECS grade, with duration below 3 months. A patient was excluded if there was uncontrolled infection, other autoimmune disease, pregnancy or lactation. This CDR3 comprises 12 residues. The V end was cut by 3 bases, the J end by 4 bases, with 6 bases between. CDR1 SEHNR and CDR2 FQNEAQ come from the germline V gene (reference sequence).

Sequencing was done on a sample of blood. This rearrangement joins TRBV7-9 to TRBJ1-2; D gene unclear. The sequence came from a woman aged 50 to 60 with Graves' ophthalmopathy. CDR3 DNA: TGTGCCAGCAGCTTCGACACCTATGGCTACACCTTC. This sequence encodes CASSFDTYGYTF.